Listed below are T cell receptor beta chains from one sample, sequenced in a study of control samples from healthy donors and cancer patients. Clones were read by immunoSEQ multiplex PCR, and TCRdb kept only the in-frame ones, dropping some. This sample yields over 10,000 clones, of which 85% to 95% are seen a single time; roughly 14% belongs to the top ten. The source material was PBMCs. The receptors come from a man older than 75 with lung cancer. Each CDR3 is given with its conserved first and last residue. A D gene is named only where the DNA matches it firmly. Clone sizes are given selectively: once, few, many, or a class where the clone is expanded.

D: NA; V: TRBV5-6; size: few; J: TRBJ1-1; DNA: TGTGCCAGCAGCCTTGGGTCAGGGTTGACTAACACTGAAGCTTTCTTT; CDR3: CASSLGSGLTNTEAFF
D: TRBD2; V: TRBV7-3; size: NA; J: TRBJ2-1; DNA: TGTGCCAGCAGCCGCGGCGGGGGACGCTCCTACAATGAGCAGTTCTTC; CDR3: CASSRGGGRSYNEQFF
D: TRBD2; V: TRBV5-8; size: NA; J: TRBJ2-7; DNA: TGTGCCAGCAGCTTGGTACTAGCGGGGTTGAGCGAGCAGTACTTC; CDR3: CASSLVLAGLSEQYF
D: TRBD1; V: TRBV6-6; size: NA; J: TRBJ1-1; DNA: TGTGCCAGCACCGGGCAGGGGGCACTGGACACTGAAGCTTTCTTT; CDR3: CASTGQGALDTEAFF
D: NA; V: TRBV3-1/TRBV3-2; size: NA; J: TRBJ1-6; DNA: TGTGCCAGCAGCCAAGGACTACAGGGCCGGTCACCCCTCCACTTT; CDR3: CASSQGLQGRSPLHF
D: NA; V: TRBV2; size: NA; J: TRBJ2-2; DNA: TGTGCCAGCAGCGATAAGGGGACCGGGGAGCTGTTTTTT; CDR3: CASSDKGTGELFF
D: TRBD1; V: TRBV12-5; size: NA; J: TRBJ2-1; DNA: TGTGCTAGTGGAGCCGGGACAGGGGGCCATGAGCAGTTCTTC; CDR3: CASGAGTGGHEQFF
D: TRBD1; V: TRBV24-1; size: NA; J: TRBJ2-1; DNA: TGTGCCACCAGTGCTCCCTGGGGACAGAAGTCCTACAATGAGCAGTTCTTC; CDR3: CATSAPWGQKSYNEQFF
D: NA; V: TRBV5-5; size: once; J: TRBJ1-2; DNA: TGTGCCAGCAGCTTGGCCGTTGGAGTAACTAACTATGGCTACACCTTC; CDR3: CASSLAVGVTNYGYTF
D: TRBD1; V: TRBV10-1; size: NA; J: TRBJ2-5; DNA: TGCGCCAGCCGGGACAGCTACCAAGAGACCCAGTACTTC; CDR3: CASRDSYQETQYF
D: NA; V: TRBV6-2/TRBV6-3; size: NA; J: TRBJ1-1; DNA: TGTGCCAGCAGTTCCCCAGGCCACTTGAACACTGAAGCTTTCTTT; CDR3: CASSSPGHLNTEAFF
D: NA; V: TRBV27; size: once; J: TRBJ2-1; DNA: TGTGCCAGCAGTCCCCGAGGAGCTCCATCCCTCTACAATGAGCAGTTCTTC; CDR3: CASSPRGAPSLYNEQFF
D: TRBD1; V: TRBV3-1/TRBV3-2; size: few; J: TRBJ1-3; DNA: TGTGCCAGCAGCCCCCCCGGGGGGACAGGGAGAAACACCATATATTTT; CDR3: CASSPPGGTGRNTIYF
D: NA; V: TRBV13; size: NA; J: TRBJ1-1; DNA: TGTGCCAGCAGCCTTAACAGGGACGAAGCTTTCTTT; CDR3: CASSLNRDEAFF
D: NA; V: TRBV10-2; size: NA; J: TRBJ2-7; DNA: TGCGCCAGCACCCTGCGAGGGGGGGCCTACGAGCAGTACTTC; CDR3: CASTLRGGAYEQYF
D: NA; V: TRBV5-1; size: NA; J: TRBJ2-3; DNA: TGCGCCAGCAGCTTGCAAGGGTCCGCAGATACGCAGTATTTT; CDR3: CASSLQGSADTQYF
D: NA; V: TRBV5-1; size: NA; J: TRBJ1-4; DNA: TGCGCCAGCAGCCTCATTTCTGCCGCTTCGCGGGAAAAACTGTTTTTT; CDR3: CASSLISAASREKLFF
D: NA; V: TRBV6-5; size: NA; J: TRBJ1-4; DNA: TGTGCCAGCAGTTTCGCGACGGTGCCTAATGAAAAACTGTTTTTT; CDR3: CASSFATVPNEKLFF
D: NA; V: TRBV18; size: NA; J: TRBJ2-5; DNA: TGTGCCAGCTCACCCTCTGGGGCTGGGGAGACCCAGTACTTC; CDR3: CASSPSGAGETQYF
D: NA; V: TRBV5-4; size: NA; J: TRBJ1-6; DNA: TGTGCCAGCAGCTCCACCAATTCACCCCTCCACTTT; CDR3: CASSSTNSPLHF
D: TRBD1; V: TRBV3-1/TRBV3-2; size: NA; J: TRBJ2-7; DNA: TGTGCCAGCAGCCAGGCAGGGGGCAGATACGAGCAGTACTTC; CDR3: CASSQAGGRYEQYF
D: TRBD1; V: TRBV6-6; size: NA; J: TRBJ1-2; DNA: TGTGCCAGCAGTTACTCGGCAGGGGGAAACTATGGCTACACCTTC; CDR3: CASSYSAGGNYGYTF
D: NA; V: TRBV12-3/TRBV12-4; size: NA; J: TRBJ2-3; DNA: TGTGCCAGCAGAACCGGGTTCACAGATACGCAGTATTTT; CDR3: CASRTGFTDTQYF
D: NA; V: TRBV5-1; size: NA; J: TRBJ2-1; DNA: TGCGCCAGCAGCTTGGGGGCCGGGAATGAGCAGTTCTTC; CDR3: CASSLGAGNEQFF
D: TRBD1; V: TRBV5-4; size: NA; J: TRBJ2-1; DNA: TGTGCCAGCAGTACCGGACAGGGGGTTTACAATGAGCAGTTCTTC; CDR3: CASSTGQGVYNEQFF
D: TRBD1; V: TRBV5-1; size: NA; J: TRBJ2-3; DNA: TGCGCCAGCAGCTCGACAGGGGGCGTAGATACGCAGTATTTT; CDR3: CASSSTGGVDTQYF
D: TRBD1; V: TRBV6-5; size: NA; J: TRBJ1-2; DNA: TGTGCCAGCAGTTACTCCTGGGACAGAGGGCTTGGCTACACCTTC; CDR3: CASSYSWDRGLGYTF
D: NA; V: TRBV4-1; size: NA; J: TRBJ1-2; DNA: TGCGCCAGCAGCCAGGAAGCACAGGGACTTGGAGGCTACACCTTC; CDR3: CASSQEAQGLGGYTF
D: NA; V: TRBV5-1; size: NA; J: TRBJ2-5; DNA: TGCGCCAGCAGCTTGACGGCAGAAGAGACCCAGTACTTC; CDR3: CASSLTAEETQYF
D: TRBD2; V: TRBV6-2/TRBV6-3; size: NA; J: TRBJ2-5; DNA: TGTGCCAGCAGTTCCCGAGCCCGGGAGGGAGAGACCCAGTACTTC; CDR3: CASSSRAREGETQYF
D: TRBD2; V: TRBV7-2; size: NA; J: TRBJ2-5; DNA: TGTGCCAGCAGCCCCCCTAGCGGGGGGATCCAAGAGACCCAGTACTTC; CDR3: CASSPPSGGIQETQYF
D: TRBD1; V: TRBV5-8; size: NA; J: TRBJ1-6; DNA: TGTGCCAGCAGCCGAAGGGGACAGAGCTCCTATAATTCACCCCTCCACTTT; CDR3: CASSRRGQSSYNSPLHF
D: NA; V: TRBV18; size: NA; J: TRBJ1-5; DNA: TGTGCCAGCTCACCTAGGGAGGGTCGGAATCAGCCCCAGCATTTT; CDR3: CASSPREGRNQPQHF
D: NA; V: TRBV5-1; size: once; J: TRBJ1-6; DNA: TGCGCCAGCAGCTCACGGCAGAAGGATTCACCCCTCCACTTT; CDR3: CASSSRQKDSPLHF
D: TRBD2; V: TRBV5-8; size: NA; J: TRBJ2-2; DNA: TGTGCCAGCAGCTTGGGGGGGACTAGCCGGAGCGGGGAGCTGTTTTTT; CDR3: CASSLGGTSRSGELFF
D: NA; V: TRBV28; size: NA; J: TRBJ2-6; DNA: TGTGCCAGCACCGGCCACTCTGGGGCCAACGTCCTGACTTTC; CDR3: CASTGHSGANVLTF
D: TRBD1; V: TRBV7-9; size: NA; J: TRBJ2-7; DNA: TGTGCCAGCAGTAAAGGGACAGGGGTGCGCGAGCAGTACTTC; CDR3: CASSKGTGVREQYF
D: NA; V: TRBV28; size: NA; J: TRBJ1-2; DNA: TGTGCCAGCAGTTCTACCAATAAGGGCTACACCTTC; CDR3: CASSSTNKGYTF
D: NA; V: TRBV5-6; size: NA; J: TRBJ2-7; DNA: TGTGCCAGCAGCTACGAAAGGGGCGGAGGGCAGTACTTC; CDR3: CASSYERGGGQYF
D: NA; V: TRBV27; size: few; J: TRBJ1-6; DNA: TGTGCCAGCAGTTTATTGCAGGGCCGGGATTCACCCCTCCACTTT; CDR3: CASSLLQGRDSPLHF
D: NA; V: TRBV5-1; size: NA; J: TRBJ1-2; DNA: TGCGCCAGCAGCTCTGGGCCGGGAGACTATGGCTACACCTTC; CDR3: CASSSGPGDYGYTF
D: TRBD1; V: TRBV6-4; size: NA; J: TRBJ1-2; DNA: TGTGCCAGCAGACTAGAACCGACAGGGGCTCATGGCTACACCTTC; CDR3: CASRLEPTGAHGYTF
D: NA; V: TRBV19; size: NA; J: TRBJ1-2; DNA: TGTGCCAGTAGTAAGGGGGGGACATCAGCTAACTATGGCTACACCTTC; CDR3: CASSKGGTSANYGYTF
D: NA; V: TRBV18; size: NA; J: TRBJ1-4; DNA: TGTGCCAGCTCACCCCGGCGTGACTCCTATAATGAAAAACTGTTTTTT; CDR3: CASSPRRDSYNEKLFF
D: NA; V: TRBV10-3; size: NA; J: TRBJ1-4; DNA: TGTGCCATCAGTGAAGCAGGGGTTAGCGCAACTAATGAAAAACTGTTTTTT; CDR3: CAISEAGVSATNEKLFF
D: NA; V: TRBV6-1; size: once; J: TRBJ2-2; DNA: TGTGCCAGCAGTGAGACACGGAACACCGGGGAGCTGTTTTTT; CDR3: CASSETRNTGELFF
D: TRBD1; V: TRBV6-6; size: NA; J: TRBJ1-5; DNA: TGTGCCAGCAGTTACTCGAACAGGGGCATAGATCAGCCCCAGCATTTT; CDR3: CASSYSNRGIDQPQHF
D: NA; V: TRBV27; size: NA; J: TRBJ1-5; DNA: TGTGCCAGCTCCGCTCGGGGCAATCAGCCCCAGCATTTT; CDR3: CASSARGNQPQHF
D: NA; V: TRBV5-1; size: NA; J: TRBJ2-7; DNA: TGCGCCAGCAGCTTGCCTCAGGGGGGGGCGTCCTACGAGCAGTACTTC; CDR3: CASSLPQGGASYEQYF